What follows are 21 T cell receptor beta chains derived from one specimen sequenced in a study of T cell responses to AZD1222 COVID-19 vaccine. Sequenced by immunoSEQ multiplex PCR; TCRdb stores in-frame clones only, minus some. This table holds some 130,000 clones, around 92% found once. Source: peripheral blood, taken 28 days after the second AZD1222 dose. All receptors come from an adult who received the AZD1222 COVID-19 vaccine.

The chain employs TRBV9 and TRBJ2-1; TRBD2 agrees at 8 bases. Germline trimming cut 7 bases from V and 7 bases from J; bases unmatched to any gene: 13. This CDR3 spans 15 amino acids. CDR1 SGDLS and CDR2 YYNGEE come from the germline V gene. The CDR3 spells CASSFREGLGNEQFF. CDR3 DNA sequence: TGTGCCAGCTCTTTCCGGGAGGGCCTCGGGAATGAGCAGTTCTTC.

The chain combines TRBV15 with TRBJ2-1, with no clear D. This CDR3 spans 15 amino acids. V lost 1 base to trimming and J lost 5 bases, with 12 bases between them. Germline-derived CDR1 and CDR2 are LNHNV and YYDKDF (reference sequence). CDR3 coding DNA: TGTGCCACCAGCAGAGTAAGTTCAGCCAACAATGAGCAGTTCTTC. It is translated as CATSRVSSANNEQFF.

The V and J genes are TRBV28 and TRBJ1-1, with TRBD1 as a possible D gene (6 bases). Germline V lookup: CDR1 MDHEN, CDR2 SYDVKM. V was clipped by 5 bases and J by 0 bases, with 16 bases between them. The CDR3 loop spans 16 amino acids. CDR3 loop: CASSPWGQGMNTEAFF. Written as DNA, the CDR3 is TGTGCCAGCAGTCCTTGGGGCCAGGGGATGAACACTGAAGCTTTCTTT.

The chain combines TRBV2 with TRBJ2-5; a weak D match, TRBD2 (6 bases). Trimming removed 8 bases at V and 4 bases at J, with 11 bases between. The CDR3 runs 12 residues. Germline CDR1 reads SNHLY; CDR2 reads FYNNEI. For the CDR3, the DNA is TGTGCCAGCGGGGAGGATATAGAGACCCAGTACTTC. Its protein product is CASGEDIETQYF.

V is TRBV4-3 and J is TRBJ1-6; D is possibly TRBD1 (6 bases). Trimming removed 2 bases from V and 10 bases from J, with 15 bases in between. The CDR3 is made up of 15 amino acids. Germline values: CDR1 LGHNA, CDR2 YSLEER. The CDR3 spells CASSQLTTGESPLHF. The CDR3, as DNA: TGCGCCAGCAGCCAACTAACGACAGGTGAATCACCCCTCCACTTT.

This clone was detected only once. The CDR3 loop reads CATSGSGGRGEKLFF. CDR3 in DNA: TGTGCCACCAGTGGTTCAGGGGGTCGGGGAGAAAAACTGTTTTTT. The V and J genes are TRBV24-1 and TRBJ1-4; 7 bases agree with TRBD1. V lost 5 bases, J lost 8 bases, and 10 bases stayed unmatched. Germline assignment: CDR1 KGHDR and CDR2 SFDVKD. CDR3 length: 15 residues.

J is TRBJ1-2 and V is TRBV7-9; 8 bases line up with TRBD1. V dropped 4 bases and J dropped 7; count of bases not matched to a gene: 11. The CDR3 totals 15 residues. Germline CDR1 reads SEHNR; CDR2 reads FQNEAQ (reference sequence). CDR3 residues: CASSSSAGGLSGYTF. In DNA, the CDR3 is TGTGCCAGCAGCTCCTCCGCAGGGGGCTTAAGTGGCTACACCTTC.

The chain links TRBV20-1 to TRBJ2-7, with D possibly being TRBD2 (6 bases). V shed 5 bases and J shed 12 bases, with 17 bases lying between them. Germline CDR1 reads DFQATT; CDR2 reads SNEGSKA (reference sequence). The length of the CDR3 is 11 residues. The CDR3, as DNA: TGCAGTGCTCTCCCCGGCGGGGAGGCGTACTTC. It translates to CSALPGGEAYF.

DNA for the CDR3: TGTGCCACCAGTGATCCCGGGACAAGTAATCAGCCCCAGCATTTT. Translation: CATSDPGTSNQPQHF. The rearrangement uses TRBV24-1 and TRBJ1-5; D perhaps matches TRBD1 (6 bases). This CDR3 contains 15 residues. V lost 3 bases to trimming and J lost 4 bases, with 12 bases between them. Germline lookup yields CDR1 KGHDR and CDR2 SFDVKD.

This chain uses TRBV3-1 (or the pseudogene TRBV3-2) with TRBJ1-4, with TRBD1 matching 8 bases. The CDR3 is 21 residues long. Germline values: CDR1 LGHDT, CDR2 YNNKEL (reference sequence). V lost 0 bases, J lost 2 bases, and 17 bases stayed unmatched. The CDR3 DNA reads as TGTGCCAGCAGCCAAGATTTTCCGGACAGGGTATTAAGTGGGACTAATGAAAAACTGTTTTTT. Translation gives CASSQDFPDRVLSGTNEKLFF.

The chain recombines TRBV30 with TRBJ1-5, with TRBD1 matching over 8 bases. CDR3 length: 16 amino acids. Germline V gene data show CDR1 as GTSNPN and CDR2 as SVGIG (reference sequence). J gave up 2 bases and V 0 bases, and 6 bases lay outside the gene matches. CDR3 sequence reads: CAWSVLPGQGNQPQHF. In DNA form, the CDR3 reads TGTGCCTGGAGTGTACTGCCGGGACAGGGCAATCAGCCCCAGCATTTT.

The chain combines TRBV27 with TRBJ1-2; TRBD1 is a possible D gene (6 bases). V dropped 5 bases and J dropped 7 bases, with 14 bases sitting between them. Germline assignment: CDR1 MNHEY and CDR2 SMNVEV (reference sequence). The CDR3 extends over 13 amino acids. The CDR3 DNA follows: TGTGCCAGCAGTCGCCGGGACAAAGGTGGCTACACCTTC. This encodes CASSRRDKGGYTF.

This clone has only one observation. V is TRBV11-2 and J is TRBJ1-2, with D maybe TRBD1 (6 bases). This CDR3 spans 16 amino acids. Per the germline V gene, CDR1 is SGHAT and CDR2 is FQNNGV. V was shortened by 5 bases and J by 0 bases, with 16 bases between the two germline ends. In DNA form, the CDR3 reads TGTGCCAGCAGCCCCCGGACAGCCGGCCCTAACTATGGCTACACCTTC. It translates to CASSPRTAGPNYGYTF.

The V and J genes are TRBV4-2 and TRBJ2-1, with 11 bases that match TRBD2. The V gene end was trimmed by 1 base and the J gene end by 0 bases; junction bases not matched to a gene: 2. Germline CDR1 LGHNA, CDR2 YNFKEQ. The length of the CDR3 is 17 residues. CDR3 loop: CASSQGLAGSSYNEQFF. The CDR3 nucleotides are TGTGCCAGCAGCCAAGGACTAGCGGGGAGCTCCTACAATGAGCAGTTCTTC.

CDR3 coding DNA: TGTGCCAGCAGCTGGACTAGCGGGAGGGACGAGCAGTACTTC. It yields the protein CASSWTSGRDEQYF. The chain uses TRBV6-2 or TRBV6-3 and TRBJ2-7; 15 nucleotides align to TRBD2. CDR3 size: 14 residues. The V gene end was trimmed by 6 bases and the J gene end by 5 bases; junction bases not matched to a gene: 2. CDR1 and CDR2 (germline): MNHEY, SVGEGT.

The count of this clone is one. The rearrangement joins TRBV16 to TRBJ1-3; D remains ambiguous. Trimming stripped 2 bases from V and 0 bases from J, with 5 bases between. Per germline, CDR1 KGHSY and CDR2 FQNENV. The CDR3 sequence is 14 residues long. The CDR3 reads CASSQGRSGNTIYF. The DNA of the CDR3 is TGTGCCAGCAGCCAAGGGCGCTCTGGAAACACCATATATTTT. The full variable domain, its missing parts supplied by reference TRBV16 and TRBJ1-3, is GEEVAQTPKHLVRGEGQKAKLYCAPIKGHSYVFWYQQVLKNEFKFLISFQNENVFDETGMPKERFSAKCLPNSPCSLEIQATKLEDSAVYFCASSQGRSGNTIYFGEGSWLTVV.

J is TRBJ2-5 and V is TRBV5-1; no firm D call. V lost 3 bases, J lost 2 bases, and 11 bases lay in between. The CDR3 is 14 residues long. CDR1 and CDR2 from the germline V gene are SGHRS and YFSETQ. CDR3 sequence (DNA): TGCGCCAGCAGCTCTGCCAGCTTTCAAGAGACCCAGTACTTC. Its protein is CASSSASFQETQYF.

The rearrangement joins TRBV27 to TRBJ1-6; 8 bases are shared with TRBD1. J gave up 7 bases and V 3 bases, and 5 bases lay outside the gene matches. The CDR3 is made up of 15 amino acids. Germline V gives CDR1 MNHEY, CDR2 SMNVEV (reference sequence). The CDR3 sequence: CASSFGTGGNSPLHF. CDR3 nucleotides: TGTGCCAGCAGTTTCGGGACAGGAGGAAATTCACCCCTCCACTTT.

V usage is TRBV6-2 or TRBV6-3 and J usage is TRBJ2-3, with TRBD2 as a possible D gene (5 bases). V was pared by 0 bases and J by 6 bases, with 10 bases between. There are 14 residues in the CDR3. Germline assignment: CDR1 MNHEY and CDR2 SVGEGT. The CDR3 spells CASSYSSVGDTQYF. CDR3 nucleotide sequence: TGTGCCAGCAGTTACTCTAGCGTTGGGGATACGCAGTATTTT.

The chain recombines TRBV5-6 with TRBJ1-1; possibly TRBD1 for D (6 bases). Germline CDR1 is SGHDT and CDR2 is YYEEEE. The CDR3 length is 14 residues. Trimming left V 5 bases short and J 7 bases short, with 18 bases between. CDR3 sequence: CASSGVRGADEAFF. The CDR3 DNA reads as TGTGCCAGCAGTGGCGTGAGGGGGGCTGATGAAGCTTTCTTT.

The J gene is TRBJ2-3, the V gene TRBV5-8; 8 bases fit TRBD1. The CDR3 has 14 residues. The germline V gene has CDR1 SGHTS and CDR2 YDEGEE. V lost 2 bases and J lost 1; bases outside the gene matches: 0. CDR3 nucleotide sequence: TGTGCCAGCAGCTTACAGGGGGGCACAGATACGCAGTATTTT. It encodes CASSLQGGTDTQYF.